Shown below are 9 T cell receptor beta chains from a single sample sequenced in a study of blood T cell repertoires in COVID-19. TCRdb's table, derived via immunoSEQ multiplex PCR, lists solely in-frame clones and lacks some. In the table there are about 180,000 clones, 80% to 90% of which are singletons. The sequencing input was peripheral blood. The receptors here all came from a man aged 55-75 years with acute or convalescent COVID-19.

The CDR3 loop is CASSQGQPYQPQHF. CDR3 DNA sequence: TGTGCCAGCAGCCAGGGACAGCCTTATCAGCCCCAGCATTTT. The genes are TRBV6-5 and TRBJ1-5, with TRBD1 identical over 7 bases. V lost 6 bases, J lost 5 bases, and 7 bases stayed unmatched. Germline-derived CDR1 and CDR2 are MNHEY and SVGAGI. The CDR3 has 14 amino acids.

The genes are TRBV24-1 and TRBJ1-1; D unresolved. The CDR3 consists of 13 residues. V dropped 5 bases and J dropped 1 base, with 7 bases sitting between them. Germline assignment: CDR1 KGHDR and CDR2 SFDVKD. CDR3 DNA: TGTGCCACCAGTGCCCGCGGGAACACTGAAGCTTTCTTT. It encodes CATSARGNTEAFF.

The chain couples TRBV28 to TRBJ2-7; unclear D gene. Germline CDR1 MDHEN, CDR2 SYDVKM. The V gene lost 6 bases and the J gene lost 6 bases, with 15 bases spanning the gap. The CDR3 runs 13 residues. CDR3 residues: CASRLFLGSEQYF. CDR3 DNA: TGTGCCAGCAGACTCTTCCTAGGCTCCGAGCAGTACTTC.

The gene calls are TRBV19 and TRBJ2-7; D is uncertain. Trimming cost V 8 bases and J 0 bases, with 8 bases left between them. This CDR3 has 12 residues. In germline, CDR1 is LNHDA, CDR2 SQIVND (reference sequence). The CDR3 nucleotides read TGTGCCAGTTCTGGGCTCTCCTACGAGCAGTACTTC. Protein sequence: CASSGLSYEQYF.

The V call is TRBV5-1, the J call TRBJ1-5; the match to TRBD1 covers 10 bases. After removal of 4 bases from V and 4 bases from J, the junction contained 5 bases not matched to a gene. The CDR3 is made up of 15 amino acids. Germline V gives CDR1 SGHRS, CDR2 YFSETQ. The CDR3 spells CASSHGTGVNQPQHF. The CDR3 DNA is TGCGCCAGCAGCCACGGGACAGGGGTTAATCAGCCCCAGCATTTT.

The V call is TRBV19, the J call TRBJ1-1; possibly TRBD1 for D (5 bases). Germline loops: CDR1 LNHDA, CDR2 SQIVND (reference sequence). The CDR3 has 14 residues. V lost 7 bases to trimming and J lost 3 bases, with 15 bases between them. CDR3 DNA sequence: TGTGCCAGTATGGGGCGGTTGAAGGACACTGAAGCTTTCTTT. It specifies CASMGRLKDTEAFF.

The chain uses TRBV19 and TRBJ2-1, with 7 bases that match TRBD2. Looked up from germline, CDR1 is LNHDA and CDR2 is SQIVND (reference sequence). The CDR3 is 17 residues long. The V gene end was trimmed by 6 bases and the J gene end by 0 bases; junction bases not matched to a gene: 11. CDR3 bases: TGTGCCAGTAGCGAAACCCGGCGGGGGAGCTCCTACAATGAGCAGTTCTTC. Its translation: CASSETRRGSSYNEQFF.

V gene TRBV16 combines with J gene TRBJ1-2, with 8 bases lining up with TRBD1. This CDR3 comprises 14 residues. V shed 2 bases, J shed 4 bases, and the junction held 3 bases outside the gene matches. Germline assignment: CDR1 KGHSY and CDR2 FQNENV. Here the CDR3 DNA reads TGTGCCAGCAGCCAACAGGGGGCAGGCTATGGCTACACCTTC. Residues: CASSQQGAGYGYTF.

The rearrangement links TRBV7-3 to TRBJ2-5, with a possible D match to TRBD2 (6 bases). The V gene lost 5 bases and the J gene lost 5 bases, with 12 bases spanning the gap. The CDR3 is 13 amino acids. Germline V gene sequence: CDR1 SGHTA, CDR2 FQGTGA. The CDR3 sequence is CASSRAGGETQYF. CDR3 nucleotides: TGTGCCAGCAGCCGAGCGGGTGGGGAGACCCAGTACTTC.